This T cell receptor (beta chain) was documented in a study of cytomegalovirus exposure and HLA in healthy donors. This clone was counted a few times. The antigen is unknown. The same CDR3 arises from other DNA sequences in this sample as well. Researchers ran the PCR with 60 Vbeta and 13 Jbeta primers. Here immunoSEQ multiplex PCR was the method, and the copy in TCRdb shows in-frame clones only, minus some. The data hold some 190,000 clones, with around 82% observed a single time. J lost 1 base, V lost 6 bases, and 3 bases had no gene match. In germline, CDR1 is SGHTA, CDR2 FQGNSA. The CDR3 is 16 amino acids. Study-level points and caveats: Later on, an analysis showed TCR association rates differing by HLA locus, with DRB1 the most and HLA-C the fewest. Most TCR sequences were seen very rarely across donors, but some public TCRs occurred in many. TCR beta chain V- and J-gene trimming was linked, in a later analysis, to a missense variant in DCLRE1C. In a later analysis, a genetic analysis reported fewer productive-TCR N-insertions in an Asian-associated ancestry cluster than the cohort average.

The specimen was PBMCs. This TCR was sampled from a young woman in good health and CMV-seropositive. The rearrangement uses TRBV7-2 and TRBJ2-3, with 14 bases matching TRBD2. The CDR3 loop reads CASSLGLAGGTDTQYF. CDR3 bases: TGTGCCAGCAGTCTGGGACTAGCGGGAGGCACAGATACGCAGTATTTT.